These 16 T cell receptor beta chains were sequenced from one sample in a study of T cell responses to AZD1222 COVID-19 vaccine. TCRdb keeps only in-frame clones here, not all; method: immunoSEQ multiplex PCR. The sample holds more than 150,000 clones, about nine tenths seen once. The sample here was peripheral blood, taken 28 days after the second AZD1222 dose. Receptors originate from an adult who received the AZD1222 COVID-19 vaccine.

This chain links TRBV5-5 with TRBJ1-2, with 7 bases identical to TRBD1. From germline, CDR1 is SGHKS and CDR2 YYEKEE (reference sequence). The CDR3 length is 13 residues. Trimming cost V 7 bases and J 3 bases; bases outside gene matches: 6. CDR3 in DNA: TGTGCCAGCGGGGACAGTCCTGACTATGGCTACACCTTC. Translated, it gives CASGDSPDYGYTF.

This chain joins TRBV28 and TRBJ1-4, with TRBD1 as a possible D gene (5 bases). V lost 5 bases to trimming and J lost 8 bases, with 12 bases between them. Germline V gives CDR1 MDHEN, CDR2 SYDVKM. The CDR3 loop spans 13 amino acids. CDR3 residues: CASSAGTWEKLFF. CDR3 coding DNA: TGTGCCAGCAGTGCTGGGACGTGGGAAAAACTGTTTTTT.

This rearrangement joins TRBV27 to TRBJ1-2; 9 nucleotides align to TRBD1. This CDR3 is 14 amino acids long. Germline-derived CDR1 and CDR2 are MNHEY and SMNVEV (reference sequence). J lost 3 bases, V lost 7 bases, and 6 bases had no gene match. CDR3 amino acids: CASTPGTGYYGYTF. The CDR3, as DNA: TGTGCCAGCACGCCCGGGACAGGGTACTATGGCTACACCTTC.

In its sample, this clone was seen once. CDR3 DNA sequence: TGTGCCAGCAGTGAAGGGGCCCACGAGCAGTACTTC. Protein product: CASSEGAHEQYF. The chain carries TRBV2 and TRBJ2-7; D call uncertain. The CDR3 runs 12 residues. V was cut by 1 base and J by 5 bases, with 6 bases left in between. Germline values: CDR1 SNHLY, CDR2 FYNNEI. Full variable domain (remainder filled in from reference TRBV2 and TRBJ2-7): EPEVTQTPSHQVTQMGQEVILRCVPISNHLYFYWYRQILGQKVEFLVSFYNNEISEKSEIFDDQFSVERPDGSNFTLKIRSTKLEDSAMYFCASSEGAHEQYFGPGTRLTVT.

V and J are TRBV29-1 and TRBJ2-1, with TRBD2 matching 11 bases. Germline values: CDR1 SQVTM, CDR2 ANQGSEA. Trimming at V came to 0 bases and at J to 7 bases, leaving 11 bases not matched to a gene. The CDR3 is 17 residues long. CDR3 loop: CSVEEPLAGGSLNEQFF. CDR3 sequence (DNA): TGCAGCGTTGAAGAACCCTTAGCGGGAGGGTCCCTTAATGAGCAGTTCTTC.

The CDR3 loop is CASSKGKGPTDTQYF. CDR3 nucleotides: TGTGCCAGCAGCAAAGGGAAGGGTCCCACAGATACGCAGTATTTT. The chain couples TRBV21-1 to TRBJ2-3. TRBV21-1 is a pseudogene locus. The CDR3 sequence is 15 residues long.

This sequence joins TRBV3-1 (or the pseudogene TRBV3-2) and TRBJ2-7; unclear D gene. Germline V gene data show CDR1 as LGHDT and CDR2 as YNNKEL (reference sequence). This CDR3 has 15 amino acids. V was clipped by 0 bases and J by 1 base, with 10 bases between them. CDR3 bases: TGTGCCAGCAGCCAAGATATGTCGCTATCCTACGAGCAGTACTTC. Its translation is CASSQDMSLSYEQYF.

J is TRBJ1-1 and V is TRBV19; 8 positions match TRBD1. Trimming removed 7 bases from V and 5 bases from J; junction bases left unmatched: 6. This CDR3 has 13 residues. Per the germline V gene, CDR1 is LNHDA and CDR2 is SQIVND (reference sequence). The DNA for the CDR3 is TGTGCCAGTACAGGGGGCCGGCGGACTGAAGCTTTCTTT. Its protein product is CASTGGRRTEAFF.

This chain links TRBV9 with TRBJ2-7; 8 bases map to TRBD2. This CDR3 is built from 15 residues. Per germline, CDR1 SGDLS and CDR2 YYNGEE. The trim removed 3 bases at V and 3 bases at J, leaving 8 bases unmatched. The CDR3 sequence is CASSATPGLGYEQYF. DNA for the CDR3: TGTGCCAGCAGCGCGACCCCGGGACTAGGCTACGAGCAGTACTTC.

The chain carries TRBV30 and TRBJ1-2; the D gene is possibly TRBD1 (6 bases). Trimming cost V 3 bases and J 0 bases, with 11 bases left between them. CDR1 is GTSNPN and CDR2 is SVGIG in the germline V gene (reference sequence). The CDR3 is 14 residues long. The CDR3 sequence is CAWRTQGSNYGYTF. The CDR3 DNA is TGTGCCTGGAGGACACAGGGATCTAACTATGGCTACACCTTC. Filled out from reference TRBV30 and TRBJ1-2, the complete variable domain reads SQTIHQWPATLVQPVGSPLSLECTVEGTSNPNLYWYRQAAGRGLQLLFYSVGIGQISSEVPQNLSASRPQDRQFILSSKKLLLSDSGFYLCAWRTQGSNYGYTFGSGTRLTVV.

The rearrangement links TRBV5-6 to TRBJ1-1; 7 nucleotides match TRBD1. J was trimmed by 5 bases and V by 4 bases; bases with no gene match: 11. Germline V CDR1 and CDR2: SGHDT, YYEEEE. This CDR3 spans 15 amino acids. The CDR3 spells CASSLRQGRVTEAFF. In DNA, the CDR3 is TGTGCCAGCAGCCTACGACAGGGTCGAGTAACTGAAGCTTTCTTT.

The V call is TRBV30, the J call TRBJ1-2, with 7 bases matching TRBD1. In germline, CDR1 is GTSNPN, CDR2 SVGIG (reference sequence). Germline trimming cut 5 bases from V and 7 bases from J; bases unmatched to any gene: 13. CDR3 length: 14 amino acids. CDR3 bases: TGTGCCTGGGTCACAAACAGGGGAATAGGTGGCTACACCTTC. Amino acids: CAWVTNRGIGGYTF.

The sample holds one count of this clone. The chain has TRBV12-3 or TRBV12-4 and TRBJ2-2; D is perhaps TRBD2 (5 bases). Trimming took 7 bases from V and 5 from J, leaving 11 bases between them. The CDR3 is 13 residues long. This chain's CDR3 is CASKDGSTGELFF. DNA of the CDR3: TGTGCCAGCAAGGATGGGAGTACCGGGGAGCTGTTTTTT.

The J gene is TRBJ2-2, the V gene TRBV3-1 (or the pseudogene TRBV3-2), with D perhaps TRBD1 (5 bases). Trimming left V 3 bases short and J 4 bases short, with 9 bases between. This CDR3 is 14 amino acids long. Germline loops: CDR1 LGHDT, CDR2 YNNKEL (reference sequence). CDR3 bases: TGTGCCAGCAGCCAGCAGGGTAGCACCGGGGAGCTGTTTTTT. This translates into CASSQQGSTGELFF.

This chain links TRBV7-2 with TRBJ2-7; 10 nucleotides align to TRBD1. J was trimmed by 1 base and V by 5 bases; bases with no gene match: 5. The CDR3 spans 15 residues. Germline V gene data show CDR1 as SGHTA and CDR2 as FQGNSA. CDR3 sequence: CASSRRGQGSYEQYF. In DNA form, the CDR3 reads TGTGCCAGCAGCCGCCGGGGACAGGGGTCCTACGAGCAGTACTTC.

The chain uses TRBV5-6 and TRBJ2-5; 10 positions match TRBD2. V was clipped by 5 bases and J by 1 base; unmatched bases: 2. CDR1 and CDR2 from the germline V gene are SGHDT and YYEEEE. The CDR3 covers 14 residues. The CDR3 DNA sequence: TGTGCCAGCAGACTAGCGGGATCCCAAGAGACCCAGTACTTC. Its translation: CASRLAGSQETQYF.